Presented here are 22 T cell receptor beta chains from one specimen sequenced in a study of T cells after yellow fever vaccination. TCRdb itself ran the 5' RACE reads through MiXCR, one entry per CDR3 protein. The sample includes some 550,000 distinct CDR3 sequences, over 15% of them seen just once. This material consisted of PBMCs, taken 15 days after the yellow fever booster vaccination. These receptors originate from a man aged 30 to 39 who received the YFV17D yellow fever vaccine.

V and J are TRBV20-1 and TRBJ2-1; TRBD2 matches at 7 bases. The CDR3 sequence is 16 residues long. Germline V CDR1 and CDR2: DFQATT, SNEGSKA (reference sequence). V gave up 1 base and J gave up 0 bases; unmatched junction bases: 6. CDR3 nucleotide sequence: TGCAGTGCTAGAGGAGCGGGACCCTTCTCCTACAATGAGCAGTTCTTC. Protein product: CSARGAGPFSYNEQFF.

As concerns this clonotype: Germline is not matched at one junction end, which may reflect a read error. This chain links TRBV6-5 with TRBJ2-2, with D maybe TRBD1 (5 bases). Germline V gene data show CDR1 as MNHEY and CDR2 as SVGAGI. CDR3 length: 15 residues. The CDR3 spells CASSYGQGYTVELFF. CDR3 bases: TGTGCCAGCAGTTACGGACAAGGGTACACCGTGGAGCTGTTTTTT.

This clonotype was observed a few times. The rearrangement joins TRBV3-1 to TRBJ2-1; TRBD2 aligns across 7 bases. Per germline, CDR1 LGHDT and CDR2 YNNKEL (reference sequence). The junction had 11 bases not matched to a gene; V was cut back by 2 bases and J by 13 bases. The CDR3 consists of 14 residues. CDR3 in amino acids: CASSQLASGSPQFF. The CDR3 DNA reads as TGTGCCAGCAGCCAATTGGCTAGCGGATCCCCCCAGTTCTTC.

This clonotype has just a few counts. This sequence joins TRBV3-1 and TRBJ2-1; 10 bases are shared with TRBD2. The CDR3 runs to 14 residues. Germline assignment: CDR1 LGHDT and CDR2 YNNKEL (reference sequence). Germline trimming cut 4 bases from V and 8 bases from J; bases unmatched to any gene: 5. CDR3 DNA sequence: TGTGCCAGCAGCCCCCGGACTAGCGGCGATGAGCAGTTCTTC. It codes for CASSPRTSGDEQFF.

V is TRBV20-1 and J is TRBJ1-1; 8 nucleotides align to TRBD1. This CDR3 is 13 amino acids long. Germline CDR1 DFQATT, CDR2 SNEGSKA (reference sequence). Trimming took 3 bases from V and 4 from J; bases not matched to a gene: 4. CDR3 sequence (DNA): TGCAGTGCTAGCAGGGGGCAGGGCACTGAAGCTTTCTTT. It yields the protein CSASRGQGTEAFF.

The chain carries TRBV28 and TRBJ2-2; D is uncertain. V lost 10 bases and J lost 11, with 20 bases in between. CDR1 is MDHEN, CDR2 SYDVKM, per germline. The CDR3 is 13 residues long. The CDR3 nucleotides read TGTGCCATGGGCCCCGGGCTCCTCGGCGAGCTGTTTTTT. Translating it yields CAMGPGLLGELFF.

The chain joins TRBV24-1 to TRBJ2-3; perhaps TRBD2 as D (5 bases). There are 14 residues in the CDR3. V lost 2 bases and J lost 3, with 8 bases in between. The germline gives CDR1 KGHDR, CDR2 SFDVKD. The DNA of the CDR3 is TGTGCCACCAGTGATTCCCCGGGAACAGATACGCAGTATTTT. Protein sequence: CATSDSPGTDTQYF.

A few counts support this clonotype. The rearrangement uses TRBV7-2 and TRBJ2-1; 8 positions agree with TRBD1. Per the germline V gene, CDR1 is SGHTA and CDR2 is FQGNSA. Unmatched junction bases numbered 8, after V lost 4 bases and J lost 9 bases. CDR3 length: 14 amino acids. CDR3 coding DNA: TGTGCCAGCAGCTCCGAACCAGGGGGCGCTGAGCAGTTCTTC. Its translation is CASSSEPGGAEQFF.

This clonotype occurred a few times. This chain joins TRBV20-1 and TRBJ2-1; TRBD2 aligns across 9 bases. The germline V gene has CDR1 DFQATT and CDR2 SNEGSKA (reference sequence). Trimming cost V 3 bases and J 8 bases; bases outside gene matches: 11. This CDR3 has 15 residues. The CDR3 DNA reads as TGCAGTGCTAGTCACGCCCCAGCGGGAGGTCATGAGCAGTTCTTC. It yields the protein CSASHAPAGGHEQFF.

The chain uses TRBV27 and TRBJ1-1; D possibly corresponds to TRBD1 (5 bases). There are 14 residues in the CDR3. Trimming stripped 0 bases from V and 4 bases from J, with 9 bases between. Germline lookup yields CDR1 MNHEY and CDR2 SMNVEV (reference sequence). In DNA form, the CDR3 reads TGTGCCAGCAGTTTATCTGGGGCGGGCACTGAAGCTTTCTTT. Its translation is CASSLSGAGTEAFF.

CDR3 sequence (DNA): TGCGCCAGCAGCCAAGAAACTTTTGCGAGGGATGGGGACTACGAGCAGTACTTC. This codes for CASSQETFARDGDYEQYF. The V and J genes are TRBV4-3 and TRBJ2-7; a weak D match, TRBD2 (5 bases). The V gene lost 0 bases and the J gene lost 3 bases, with 21 bases spanning the gap. The CDR3 extends over 18 amino acids. Germline CDR1 and CDR2: LGHNA and YSLEER.

V is TRBV9 and J is TRBJ2-7, with D possibly being TRBD1 (6 bases). This CDR3 contains 15 residues. The germline V gene has CDR1 SGDLS and CDR2 YYNGEE. V was cut by 2 bases and J by 2 bases, with 14 bases left in between. The CDR3 sequence is CASSVSDRLPYEQYF. The CDR3 DNA is TGTGCCAGCAGCGTTTCCGACAGGCTCCCCTACGAGCAGTACTTC.

The J gene is TRBJ2-2, the V gene TRBV29-1, with D possibly matching TRBD1 (5 bases). Trimming cost V 4 bases and J 5 bases, with 14 bases left between them. The CDR3 spans 14 residues. Per the germline V gene, CDR1 is SQVTM and CDR2 is ANQGSEA. The CDR3 protein is CSVGGGLQTGELFF. CDR3 sequence (DNA): TGCAGCGTTGGGGGCGGCCTCCAAACCGGGGAGCTGTTTTTT.

The J gene is TRBJ2-1, the V gene TRBV18; D may match TRBD1 or TRBD2 (5 bases each). CDR3 size: 13 residues. The germline V gene encodes CDR1 KGHSH and CDR2 LQKENI. V dropped 3 bases and J dropped 6 bases, with 9 bases sitting between them. Here the CDR3 reads CASSPRGPNEQFF. In DNA form, the CDR3 reads TGTGCCAGCTCACCCCGGGGCCCCAATGAGCAGTTCTTC. The full variable domain, its missing parts supplied by reference TRBV18 and TRBJ2-1, is NAGVMQNPRHLVRRRGQEARLRCSPMKGHSHVYWYRQLPEEGLKFMVYLQKENIIDESGMPKERFSAEFPKEGPSILRIQQVVRGDSAAYFCASSPRGPNEQFFGPGTRLTVL.

The rearrangement links TRBV3-1 to TRBJ2-5; D ambiguous. Germline V gene sequence: CDR1 LGHDT, CDR2 YNNKEL (reference sequence). The V gene lost 7 bases and the J gene lost 4 bases, with 10 bases spanning the gap. The CDR3 extends over 12 amino acids. CDR3 loop: CASTEVPETQYF. The CDR3 coding sequence is TGTGCCAGCACCGAGGTCCCAGAGACCCAGTACTTC.

The chain employs TRBV4-3 and TRBJ2-1; D remains ambiguous. Germline CDR1 reads LGHNA; CDR2 reads YSLEER. Trimming left V 2 bases short and J 8 bases short, with 16 bases between. This CDR3 spans 15 amino acids. CDR3: CASSQNAGEYYEQFF. The CDR3 DNA is TGCGCCAGCAGCCAAAACGCTGGAGAGTACTATGAGCAGTTCTTC.

This rearrangement joins TRBV7-3 to TRBJ2-1; 10 nucleotides align to TRBD2. The CDR3 loop spans 15 amino acids. The J segment lost 5 bases and the V segment lost 5 bases, leaving 6 bases of the junction unmatched. Looked up from germline, CDR1 is SGHTA and CDR2 is FQGTGA. CDR3 residues: CASSQAGGMNNEQFF. CDR3 nucleotide sequence: TGTGCCAGCAGCCAAGCGGGAGGGATGAACAATGAGCAGTTCTTC.

This clonotype was recorded at least ten times. The J gene is TRBJ2-7, the V gene TRBV12-3 or TRBV12-4; D is possibly TRBD1 (6 bases). V was pared by 6 bases and J by 4 bases, with 10 bases between. CDR3 length: 12 amino acids. CDR3 amino acids: CASRNRVYEQYF. For the CDR3, the DNA is TGTGCCAGCAGAAACAGGGTGTACGAGCAGTACTTC.

The rearrangement uses TRBV7-2 and TRBJ2-7, with D possibly TRBD2 on 5 matching bases. Trimming pared 6 bases from V and 3 bases from J, leaving 18 bases between. The length of the CDR3 is 15 residues. Germline CDR1 is SGHTA and CDR2 is FQGNSA. CDR3: CASSEGSAALYEQYF. The CDR3 DNA is TGTGCCAGCAGTGAGGGCTCCGCAGCTCTCTACGAGCAGTACTTC.

The V call is TRBV20-1, the J call TRBJ2-1, with TRBD2 matching over 7 bases. Unmatched junction bases numbered 7, after V lost 3 bases and J lost 8 bases. Germline loops: CDR1 DFQATT, CDR2 SNEGSKA (reference sequence). The length of the CDR3 is 13 residues. The CDR3 DNA reads as TGCAGTGCTAGGGGCGGGAGCGGTGATGAGCAGTTCTTC. This encodes CSARGGSGDEQFF.

The CDR3 region has the DNA TGCAGTGCTAGGGGGTGGCAGTCGGACCAGCCCCAGCATTTT. Its protein product is CSARGWQSDQPQHF. This chain links TRBV20-1 with TRBJ1-5, with D hard to call. This CDR3 contains 14 residues. CDR1 and CDR2 (germline): DFQATT, SNEGSKA (reference sequence). Trimming took 3 bases from V and 7 from J, leaving 16 bases between them.

In this sample, this clonotype turned up a few times. The chain is built from TRBV20-1 and TRBJ1-1; 9 bases are shared with TRBD1. This CDR3 is 14 amino acids long. The J segment lost 1 base and the V segment lost 2 bases, leaving 2 bases of the junction unmatched. Looked up from germline, CDR1 is DFQATT and CDR2 is SNEGSKA (reference sequence). Here the CDR3 reads CSARTGGRNTEAFF. The CDR3 nucleotides read TGCAGTGCTAGAACAGGGGGCCGGAACACTGAAGCTTTCTTT.